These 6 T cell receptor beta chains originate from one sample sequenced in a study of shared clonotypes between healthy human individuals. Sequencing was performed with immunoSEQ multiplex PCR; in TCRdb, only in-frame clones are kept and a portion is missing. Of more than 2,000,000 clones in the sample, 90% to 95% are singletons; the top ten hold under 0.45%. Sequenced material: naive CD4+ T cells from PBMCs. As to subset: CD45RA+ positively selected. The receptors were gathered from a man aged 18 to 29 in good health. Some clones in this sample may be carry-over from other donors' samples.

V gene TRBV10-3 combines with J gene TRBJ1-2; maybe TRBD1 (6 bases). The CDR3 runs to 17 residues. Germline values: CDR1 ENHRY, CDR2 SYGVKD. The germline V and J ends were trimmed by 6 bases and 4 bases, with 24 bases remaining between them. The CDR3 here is CAISDDGAYTRGYGYTF. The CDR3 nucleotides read TGTGCCATCAGCGACGACGGAGCCTATACCAGGGGCTATGGCTACACCTTC.

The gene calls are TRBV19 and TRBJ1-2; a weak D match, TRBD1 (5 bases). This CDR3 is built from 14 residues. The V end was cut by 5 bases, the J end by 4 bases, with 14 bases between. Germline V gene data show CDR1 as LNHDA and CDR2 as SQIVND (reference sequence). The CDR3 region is CASSVQGGPYGYTF. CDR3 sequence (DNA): TGTGCCAGTAGTGTCCAGGGAGGTCCCTATGGCTACACCTTC.

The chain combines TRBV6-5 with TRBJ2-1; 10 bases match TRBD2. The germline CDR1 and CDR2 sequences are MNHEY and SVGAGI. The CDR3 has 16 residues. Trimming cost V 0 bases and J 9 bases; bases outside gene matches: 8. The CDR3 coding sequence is TGTGCCAGCAGTTACTCGGGGACTAGCGCTTGGGTTGAGCAGTTCTTC. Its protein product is CASSYSGTSAWVEQFF.

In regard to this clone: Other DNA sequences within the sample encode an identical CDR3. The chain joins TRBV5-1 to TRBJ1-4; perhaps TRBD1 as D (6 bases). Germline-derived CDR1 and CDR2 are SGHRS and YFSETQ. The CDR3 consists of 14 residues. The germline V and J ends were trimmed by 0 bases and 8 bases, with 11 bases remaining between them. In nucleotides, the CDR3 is TGCGCCAGCAGCTTGGTAGGGGGTGGCGAAAAACTGTTTTTT. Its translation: CASSLVGGGEKLFF.

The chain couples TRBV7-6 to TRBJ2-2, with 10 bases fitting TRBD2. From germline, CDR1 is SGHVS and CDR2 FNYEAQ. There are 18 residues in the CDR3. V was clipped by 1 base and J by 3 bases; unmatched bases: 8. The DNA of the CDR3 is TGTGCCAGCAGCTTAGTTCTAGCGGGAGTGGTGTACACCGGGGAGCTGTTTTTT. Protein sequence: CASSLVLAGVVYTGELFF.

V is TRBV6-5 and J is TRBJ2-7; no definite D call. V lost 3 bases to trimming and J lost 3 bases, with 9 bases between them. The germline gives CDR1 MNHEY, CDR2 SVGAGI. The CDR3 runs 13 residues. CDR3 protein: CASSYPGRYEQYF. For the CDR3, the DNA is TGTGCCAGCAGTTATCCTGGACGCTACGAGCAGTACTTC.